Below, one T cell receptor (beta chain) is given with its context. Its antigen is undetermined. The sample belongs to a study of cytomegalovirus exposure and HLA in healthy donors. The V gene end was trimmed by 6 bases and the J gene end by 4 bases; junction bases not matched to a gene: 14. CDR3 length: 16 amino acids. CDR1 is MDHEN, CDR2 SYDVKM, per germline. The PCR had 60 Vbeta and 13 Jbeta primers. Some clones are missing from TCRdb's copy, which holds only in-frame ones; the method was immunoSEQ multiplex PCR. The sample includes 270,000 or so clones, 80% to 95% of them seen just once. Study conclusions and caveats: For most subjects, TCR beta sequences were reported to predict HLA-A and HLA-B alleles with accuracy.

The sequencing input was PBMCs. The chain recombines TRBV28 with TRBJ2-7; the match to TRBD1 covers 8 bases. The receptor was isolated from a girl aged 2-10 years in good health and CMV-seronegative. The CDR3 DNA reads TGTGCCAGCAGGCCCCCCCTTGGACAGGGAATTTACGAGCAGTACTTC. Protein product: CASRPPLGQGIYEQYF.